These T cell receptor beta chains were read from a single sample in a study of quantifying T cell responses using KT2 cells. TCRdb recomputed calls from the UMI-ligation and nested PCR reads with MiXCR, one row per CDR3 protein. The sample holds tens of thousands of distinct CDR3 sequences; about 12% are singletons and the top ten take approximately 9.4%. Sequencing used PBMCs spiked with cells of the T cell clone KT2. The receptors stem from a human donor. Both conserved end residues are part of each CDR3. D genes are given only for firm matches. Rows may omit the clone size; those that give it use once, few, many or a size class.

v_gene,j_gene,d_gene,len,abundance,CDR3nt,CDR3aa
TRBV11-2,TRBJ2-3,-,15,many,TGTGCCAGCAGAGACTATAGCGGCCCGGTAGATACGCAGTATTTT,CASRDYSGPVDTQYF
TRBV20-1,TRBJ1-1,TRBD1,16,few,TGCAGTGCTAGAGATTATCGTGGACAGGGGGACACTGAAGCTTTCTTT,CSARDYRGQGDTEAFF
TRBV5-5,TRBJ2-3,TRBD2,17,-,TGTGCCAGCAGCTCCGGACTAGCGGGAGGGCTTTGGGATACGCAGTATTTT,CASSSGLAGGLWDTQYF
TRBV6-2/TRBV6-3,TRBJ1-2,TRBD1,16,-,TGTGCCAGCAGTTACTCGGGACAGGCCAGGACCTATGGCTACACCTTC,CASSYSGQARTYGYTF
TRBV29-1,TRBJ2-7,-,13,once,TGCAGCGTTGGGAAGGGTGAAGGCTACGAGCAGTACTTC,CSVGKGEGYEQYF
TRBV7-2,TRBJ1-5,-,14,-,TGTGCCAGCAGCCACAATATGGGCAATCAGCCCCAGCATTTT,CASSHNMGNQPQHF
TRBV7-3,TRBJ2-1,TRBD2,15,many,TGTGCCAGCAGCCGAACCCCGACTAGCGCCAATGAGCAGTTCTTC,CASSRTPTSANEQFF
TRBV20-1,TRBJ1-1,-,12,many,TGCAGTGCTTTGAGGGGGGTTACTGAAGCTTTCTTT,CSALRGVTEAFF
TRBV7-6,TRBJ1-5,-,13,-,TGTGCCAGCAGCGCGGGCCCGAATCAGCCCCAGCATTTT,CASSAGPNQPQHF
TRBV11-2,TRBJ2-7,-,14,many,TGTGCCAGCAGCTTAGATTCCAGGGTCCACGAGCAGTACTTC,CASSLDSRVHEQYF
TRBV12-3/TRBV12-4,TRBJ1-3,-,13,-,TGTGCCAGCAGTTTAGGCAGGGGAAACACCATATATTTT,CASSLGRGNTIYF
TRBV9,TRBJ1-2,-,17,many,TGTGCCAGCAGCCCCAGGGGTCACTCCTTAGTTGACTATGGCTACACCTTC,CASSPRGHSLVDYGYTF
TRBV3-1,TRBJ2-2,TRBD2,18,-,TGTGCCAGCAGCCATAAGCACGGACTAGCGGGAGCTCTCGGGGAGCTGTTTTTT,CASSHKHGLAGALGELFF
TRBV10-3,TRBJ2-3,TRBD2,16,few,TGTGCCATCAGTGGATTCCCTAGCGGGAACACAGATACGCAGTATTTT,CAISGFPSGNTDTQYF
TRBV7-9,TRBJ2-7,TRBD1,12,-,TGTGCCAGCAAGCGGACAGGGGACGAGCAGTACTTC,CASKRTGDEQYF
TRBV20-1,TRBJ2-5,-,13,few,TGCAGTGCGCCCGGAGGTAGCCAAGAGACCCAGTACTTC,CSAPGGSQETQYF
TRBV6-2/TRBV6-3,TRBJ1-4,TRBD1,15,-,TGTGCCAGCAGTGGAGCCGGGACAGGGGATGAAAAACTGTTTTTT,CASSGAGTGDEKLFF
TRBV12-3/TRBV12-4,TRBJ2-3,TRBD1,14,few,TGTGCCAGCACCCGGACAGGGAAAAAAGATACGCAGTATTTT,CASTRTGKKDTQYF
TRBV20-1,TRBJ2-7,-,13,-,TGCAGTGCCCCCACAAGAGGGTTCTACGAGCAGTACTTC,CSAPTRGFYEQYF
TRBV6-2/TRBV6-3,TRBJ1-1,-,13,-,TGTGCCAGCAGTTACACCCGGGCAACTGAAGCTTTCTTT,CASSYTRATEAFF
TRBV7-6,TRBJ2-1,TRBD2,17,few,TGTGCCAGCAGCTCACGCCTAGCGGGAGGGCGTTACAATGAGCAGTTCTTC,CASSSRLAGGRYNEQFF
TRBV5-4,TRBJ1-1,-,13,many,TGTGCCAGCAGCTTCCCCTCTCTCACTGAAGCTTTCTTT,CASSFPSLTEAFF
TRBV7-9,TRBJ2-2,-,16,few,TGTGCCAGCAGCGGTGTTGGGGCTAGGGTCACCGGGGAGCTGTTTTTT,CASSGVGARVTGELFF
TRBV6-5,TRBJ2-3,-,16,few,TGTGCCAGCAGCCTAGCAGGGTCTACTAGCACAGATACGCAGTATTTT,CASSLAGSTSTDTQYF
TRBV12-3/TRBV12-4,TRBJ1-2,TRBD1,14,-,TGTGCCAGCAGGAGACAGGGGGCTCTCTATGGCTACACCTTC,CASRRQGALYGYTF
TRBV6-6,TRBJ1-5,-,15,-,TGTGCCAGCACCATACCCCCAGGGAGCAATCAGCCCCAGCATTTT,CASTIPPGSNQPQHF
TRBV20-1,TRBJ2-7,TRBD2,14,few,TGCAGTGCTAGAGATGGGAGCGGGAGAAACGAGCAGTACTTC,CSARDGSGRNEQYF
TRBV11-2,TRBJ2-1,TRBD2,17,many,TGTGCCAGCAGCCTATGGACTAGCGGGAGCCTCGGGGGTGAGCAGTTCTTC,CASSLWTSGSLGGEQFF
TRBV30,TRBJ1-2,-,13,-,TGTGCCTGGAGCGTGGCCCGGGACGATGGCTACACCTTC,CAWSVARDDGYTF
TRBV2,TRBJ2-5,-,13,-,TGTGCCAGCAGTGAAGCGCGAAGAGAGACCCAGTACTTC,CASSEARRETQYF
TRBV2,TRBJ2-7,TRBD2,17,-,TGTGCCAGCAGTGACAAGAACACTAGCGGGGACCCCTACGAGCAGTACTTC,CASSDKNTSGDPYEQYF
TRBV20-1,TRBJ1-2,-,14,few,TGCAGTGCTAGTGGGTGGGGGGGAATCTATGGCTACACCTTC,CSASGWGGIYGYTF
TRBV2,TRBJ2-7,TRBD2,15,-,TGTGCCAGCACGATCGACGGGGGGGCTTCCTACGAGCAGTACTTC,CASTIDGGASYEQYF
TRBV27,TRBJ2-5,TRBD2,14,few,TGTGCCAGCCAATTTCTAGCGGGGGCTGAGACCCAGTACTTC,CASQFLAGAETQYF
TRBV3-1,TRBJ1-1,-,15,-,TGTGCCAGCAGCCCAAGGGGGGAGGGACGGACTGAAGCTTTCTTT,CASSPRGEGRTEAFF
TRBV4-3,TRBJ2-3,-,20,many,TGCGCCAGCAGCCAGAATCCGACCTCTTCCAGGGTTTGGGGCACAGATACGCAGTATTTT,CASSQNPTSSRVWGTDTQYF
TRBV20-1,TRBJ2-1,-,14,many,TGCAGTGCAGATGACAGGCACTCCTACAATGAGCAGTTCTTC,CSADDRHSYNEQFF
TRBV7-2,TRBJ2-4,TRBD1,17,-,TGTGCCAGCAGCTTATATTACACAGGGGAATTCAAAAACATTCAGTACTTC,CASSLYYTGEFKNIQYF
TRBV3-1,TRBJ2-1,TRBD2,12,-,TGTGCCAGCAGCCATAGCGGGAGTGAGCAGTTCTTC,CASSHSGSEQFF
TRBV16,TRBJ1-1,TRBD1,16,-,TGTGCCAGCAGCCATTACAGGGGGCCCCGGGACACTGAAGCTTTCTTT,CASSHYRGPRDTEAFF
TRBV11-2,TRBJ1-1,-,14,many,TGTGCCAGCAGCGTACAGGGCATGAACACTGAAGCTTTCTTT,CASSVQGMNTEAFF
TRBV6-5,TRBJ2-2,-,16,few,TGTGCCAGCAGTCCGGGGTTACCGGGCTACAACGGGGAGCTGTTTTTT,CASSPGLPGYNGELFF
TRBV12-3/TRBV12-4,TRBJ2-2,-,14,few,TGTGCCAGCAGTTTTCAGGGACCCACCGGGGAGCTGTTTTTT,CASSFQGPTGELFF
TRBV6-1,TRBJ2-7,TRBD1,15,-,TGTGCCAGCAGAACTGCCGGGACAGGGGAGTACGAGCAGTACTTC,CASRTAGTGEYEQYF
TRBV10-3,TRBJ2-5,TRBD2,16,few,TGTGCCATCAGTGGGAGGCTAGCGGGAGGGCCAGAGACCCAGTACTTC,CAISGRLAGGPETQYF
TRBV6-5,TRBJ1-2,TRBD1,13,many,TGTGCCAGCAGTTACACAGGGGCAGAAGGCTACACCTTC,CASSYTGAEGYTF
TRBV20-1,TRBJ2-3,-,13,many,TGCAGTGCTAGGGAATTCATCACAGATACGCAGTATTTT,CSAREFITDTQYF
TRBV3-1,TRBJ1-5,-,15,few,TGTGCCAGCAGCCCGAGCCGGTGGAGCAATCAGCCCCAGCATTTT,CASSPSRWSNQPQHF
TRBV7-9,TRBJ1-2,-,14,few,TGTGCCAGCAGCTTAGATATACAAGACTATGGCTACACCTTC,CASSLDIQDYGYTF
TRBV11-2,TRBJ1-2,-,15,-,TGTGCCAGCAGCCTCCGGTCCTCGGGCAACTATGGCTACACCTTC,CASSLRSSGNYGYTF
TRBV2,TRBJ1-5,-,15,few,TGTGCCAGCAGGGCCAGACAGGTAGACAATCAGCCCCAGCATTTT,CASRARQVDNQPQHF
TRBV2,TRBJ2-1,TRBD2,15,few,TGTGCCAGCAGGAAGACTAGCATTTCCTACAATGAGCAGTTCTTC,CASRKTSISYNEQFF
TRBV29-1,TRBJ1-3,-,14,few,TGCAGCGTGTTGGGTTCTTCTAGTGGAAACACCATATATTTT,CSVLGSSSGNTIYF
TRBV6-6,TRBJ2-7,-,19,-,TGTGCCAGCACCCTCTTTTTTAGTGGGGTCGGGACCTCGGGGGTCGAGCAGTACTTC,CASTLFFSGVGTSGVEQYF
TRBV28,TRBJ2-7,-,12,-,TGTGCCAGCAGTTTCTGGGGGACCGAGCAGTACTTC,CASSFWGTEQYF
TRBV19,TRBJ2-7,-,14,-,TGTGCCAGTAGTCTCTCGGGGGCTGCTAACGAGCAGTACTTC,CASSLSGAANEQYF
TRBV5-1,TRBJ1-1,-,13,few,TGCGCCAGCATGGACGCGGTGAACACTGAAGCTTTCTTT,CASMDAVNTEAFF
TRBV7-2,TRBJ2-7,-,14,-,TGTGCCAGCAGCTTAGTTAGCGACTCCTACGAGCAGTACTTC,CASSLVSDSYEQYF
TRBV4-2,TRBJ2-7,TRBD2,18,-,TGTGCCAGCAGCCAAGGGGCTAGCGGGGGGACCCTCTCCTACGAGCAGTACTTC,CASSQGASGGTLSYEQYF
TRBV29-1,TRBJ2-3,-,12,-,TGCAGCGTTGATCCCGGGACAGATACGCAGTATTTT,CSVDPGTDTQYF